The source of this T cell receptor (beta chain) is a study of T-cell memory formation after mild COVID-19. The CDR3 is 16 amino acids. Looked up from germline, CDR1 is SEHNR and CDR2 is FQNEAQ (reference sequence). Trimming took 7 bases from V and 4 from J, leaving 22 bases between them. It was 5'RACE with constant-segment primers that produced the TCR alpha and TCR beta cDNA libraries, which carried sample barcodes and UMIs. MiXCR, run by TCRdb on the 5' RACE reads, gives a single entry per CDR3 protein. The sample includes approximately 100,000 distinct CDR3 sequences, approximately 15% seen only once; the top ten take approximately 28%. This clonotype has at least ten counts.

Sample: PBMCs or a T cell subset sorted from them (not recorded which). The origin of this receptor is an adult woman who had mild COVID-19 (a few samples of this study predate the infection). Cell type and time point are not known. The rearrangement joins TRBV7-9 to TRBJ1-2; D remains ambiguous. CDR3 region: CASTPGYSGDPYGYTF. Written as DNA, the CDR3 is TGTGCCAGCACCCCCGGCTACTCGGGTGACCCCTATGGCTACACCTTC.